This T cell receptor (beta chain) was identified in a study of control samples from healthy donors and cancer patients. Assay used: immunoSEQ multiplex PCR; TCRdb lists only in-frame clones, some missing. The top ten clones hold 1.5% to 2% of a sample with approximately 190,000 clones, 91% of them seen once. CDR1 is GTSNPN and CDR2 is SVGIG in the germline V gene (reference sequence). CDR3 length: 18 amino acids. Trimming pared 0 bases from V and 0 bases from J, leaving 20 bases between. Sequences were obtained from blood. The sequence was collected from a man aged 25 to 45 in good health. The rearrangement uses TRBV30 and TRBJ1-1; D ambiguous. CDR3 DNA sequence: TGTGCCTGGAGTGTACAGCTTCCAGCAGCCTCCATGAACACTGAAGCTTTCTTT. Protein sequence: CAWSVQLPAASMNTEAFF.